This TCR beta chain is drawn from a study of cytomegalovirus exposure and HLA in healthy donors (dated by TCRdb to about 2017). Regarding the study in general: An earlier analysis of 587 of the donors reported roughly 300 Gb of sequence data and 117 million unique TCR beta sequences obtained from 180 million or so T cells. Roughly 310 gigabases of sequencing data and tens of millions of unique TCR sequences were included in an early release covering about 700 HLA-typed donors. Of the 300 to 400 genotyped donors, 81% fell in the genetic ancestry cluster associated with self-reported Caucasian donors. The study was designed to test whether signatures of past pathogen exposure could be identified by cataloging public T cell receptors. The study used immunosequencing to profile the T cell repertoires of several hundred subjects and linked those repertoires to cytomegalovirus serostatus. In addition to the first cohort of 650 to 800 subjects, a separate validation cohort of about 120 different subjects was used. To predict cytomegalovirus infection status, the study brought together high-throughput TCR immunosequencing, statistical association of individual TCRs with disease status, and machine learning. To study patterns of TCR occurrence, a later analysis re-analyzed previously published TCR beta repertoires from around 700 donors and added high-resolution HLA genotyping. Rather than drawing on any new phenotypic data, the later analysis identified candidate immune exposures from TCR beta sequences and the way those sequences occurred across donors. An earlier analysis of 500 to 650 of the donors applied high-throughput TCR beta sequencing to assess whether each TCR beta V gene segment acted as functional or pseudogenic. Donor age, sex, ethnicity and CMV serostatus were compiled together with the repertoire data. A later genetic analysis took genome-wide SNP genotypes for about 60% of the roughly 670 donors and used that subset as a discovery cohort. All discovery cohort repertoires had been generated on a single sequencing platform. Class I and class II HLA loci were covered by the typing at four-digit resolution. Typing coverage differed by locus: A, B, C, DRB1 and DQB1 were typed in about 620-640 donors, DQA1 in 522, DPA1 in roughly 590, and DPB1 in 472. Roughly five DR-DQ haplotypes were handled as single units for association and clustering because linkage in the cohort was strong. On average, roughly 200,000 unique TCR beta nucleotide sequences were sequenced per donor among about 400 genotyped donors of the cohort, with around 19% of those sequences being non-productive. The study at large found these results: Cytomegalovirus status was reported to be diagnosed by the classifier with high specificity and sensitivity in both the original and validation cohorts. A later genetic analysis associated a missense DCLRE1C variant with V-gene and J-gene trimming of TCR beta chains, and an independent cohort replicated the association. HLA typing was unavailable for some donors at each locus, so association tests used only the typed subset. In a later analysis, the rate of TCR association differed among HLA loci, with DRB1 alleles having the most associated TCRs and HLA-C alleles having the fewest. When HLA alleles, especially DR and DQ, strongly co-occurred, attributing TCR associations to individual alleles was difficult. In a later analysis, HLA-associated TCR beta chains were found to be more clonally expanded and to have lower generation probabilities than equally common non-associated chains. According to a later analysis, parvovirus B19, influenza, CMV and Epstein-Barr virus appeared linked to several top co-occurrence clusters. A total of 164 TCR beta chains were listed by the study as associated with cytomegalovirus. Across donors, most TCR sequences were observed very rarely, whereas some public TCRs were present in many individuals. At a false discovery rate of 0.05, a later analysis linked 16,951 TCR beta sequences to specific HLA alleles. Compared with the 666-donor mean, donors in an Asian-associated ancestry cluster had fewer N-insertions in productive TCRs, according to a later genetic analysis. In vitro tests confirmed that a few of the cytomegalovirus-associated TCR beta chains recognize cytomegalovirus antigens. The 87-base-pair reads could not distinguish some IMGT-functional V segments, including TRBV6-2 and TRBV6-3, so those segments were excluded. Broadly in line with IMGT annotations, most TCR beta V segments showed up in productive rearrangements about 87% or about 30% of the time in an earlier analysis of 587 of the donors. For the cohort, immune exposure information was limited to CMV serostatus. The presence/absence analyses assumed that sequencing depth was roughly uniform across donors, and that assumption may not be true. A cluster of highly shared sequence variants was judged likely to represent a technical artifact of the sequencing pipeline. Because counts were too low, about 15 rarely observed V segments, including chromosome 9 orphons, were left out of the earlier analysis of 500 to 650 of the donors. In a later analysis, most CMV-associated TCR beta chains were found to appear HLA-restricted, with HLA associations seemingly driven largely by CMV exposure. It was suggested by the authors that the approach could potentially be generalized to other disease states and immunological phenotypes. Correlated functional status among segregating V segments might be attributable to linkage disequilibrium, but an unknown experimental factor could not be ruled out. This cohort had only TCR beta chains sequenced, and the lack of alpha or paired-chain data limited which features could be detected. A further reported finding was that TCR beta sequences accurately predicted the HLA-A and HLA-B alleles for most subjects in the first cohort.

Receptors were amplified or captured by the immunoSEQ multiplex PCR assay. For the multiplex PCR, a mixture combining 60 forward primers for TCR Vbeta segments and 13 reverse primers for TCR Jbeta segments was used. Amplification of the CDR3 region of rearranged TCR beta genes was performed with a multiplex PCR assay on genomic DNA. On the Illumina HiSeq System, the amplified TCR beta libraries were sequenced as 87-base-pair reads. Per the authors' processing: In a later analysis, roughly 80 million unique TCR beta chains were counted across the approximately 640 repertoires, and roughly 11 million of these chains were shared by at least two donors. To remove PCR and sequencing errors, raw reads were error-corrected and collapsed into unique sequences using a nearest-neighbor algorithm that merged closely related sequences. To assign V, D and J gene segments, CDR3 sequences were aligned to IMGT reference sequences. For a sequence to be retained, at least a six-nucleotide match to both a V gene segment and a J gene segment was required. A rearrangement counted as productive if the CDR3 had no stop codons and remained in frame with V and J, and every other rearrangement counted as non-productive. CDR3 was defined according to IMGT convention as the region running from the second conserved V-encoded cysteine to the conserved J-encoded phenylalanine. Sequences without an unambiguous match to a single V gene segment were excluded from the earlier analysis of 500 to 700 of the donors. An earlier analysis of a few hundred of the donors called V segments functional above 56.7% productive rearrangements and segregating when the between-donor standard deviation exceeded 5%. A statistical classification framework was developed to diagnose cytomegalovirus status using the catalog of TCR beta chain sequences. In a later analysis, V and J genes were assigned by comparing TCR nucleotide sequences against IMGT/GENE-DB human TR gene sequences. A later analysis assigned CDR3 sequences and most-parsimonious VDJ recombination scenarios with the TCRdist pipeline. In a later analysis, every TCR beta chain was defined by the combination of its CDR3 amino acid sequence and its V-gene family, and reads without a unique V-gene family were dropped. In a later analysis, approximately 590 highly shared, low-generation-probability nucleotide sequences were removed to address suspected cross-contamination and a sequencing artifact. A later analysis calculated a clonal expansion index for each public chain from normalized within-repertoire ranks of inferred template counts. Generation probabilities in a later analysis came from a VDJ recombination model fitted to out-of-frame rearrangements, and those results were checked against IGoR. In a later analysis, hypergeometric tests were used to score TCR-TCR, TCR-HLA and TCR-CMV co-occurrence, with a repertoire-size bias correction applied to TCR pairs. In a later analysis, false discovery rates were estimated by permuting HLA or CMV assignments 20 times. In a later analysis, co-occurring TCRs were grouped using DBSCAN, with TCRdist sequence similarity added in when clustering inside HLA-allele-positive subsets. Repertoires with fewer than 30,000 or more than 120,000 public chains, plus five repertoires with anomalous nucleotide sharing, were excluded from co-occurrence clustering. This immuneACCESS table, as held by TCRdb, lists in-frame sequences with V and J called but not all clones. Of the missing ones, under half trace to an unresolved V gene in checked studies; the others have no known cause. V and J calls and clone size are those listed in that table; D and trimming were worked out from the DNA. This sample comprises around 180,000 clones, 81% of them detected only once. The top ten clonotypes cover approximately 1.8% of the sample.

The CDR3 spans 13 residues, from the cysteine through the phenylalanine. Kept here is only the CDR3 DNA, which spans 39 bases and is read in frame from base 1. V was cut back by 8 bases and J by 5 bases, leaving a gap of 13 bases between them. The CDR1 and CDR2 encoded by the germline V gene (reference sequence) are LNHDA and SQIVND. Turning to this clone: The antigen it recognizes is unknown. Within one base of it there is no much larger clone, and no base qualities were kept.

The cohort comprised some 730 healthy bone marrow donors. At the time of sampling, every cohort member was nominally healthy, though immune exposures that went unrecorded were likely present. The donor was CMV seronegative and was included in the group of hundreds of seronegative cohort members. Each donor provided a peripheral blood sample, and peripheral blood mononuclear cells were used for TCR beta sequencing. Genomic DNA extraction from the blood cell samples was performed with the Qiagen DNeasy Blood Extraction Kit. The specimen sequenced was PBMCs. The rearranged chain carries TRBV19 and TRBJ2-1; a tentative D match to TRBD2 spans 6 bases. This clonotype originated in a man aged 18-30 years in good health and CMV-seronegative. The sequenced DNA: TGTGCCAGTTGGAGTCGGACTAACAATGAGCAGTTCTTC. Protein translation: CASWSRTNNEQFF.